This T cell receptor beta chain is drawn from a study of cytomegalovirus exposure and HLA in healthy donors. Study summary: From HLA-typed donors, an early data release held approximately 85 million unique TCRs. Study-level points and caveats: V segments that were indistinguishable, TRBV6-2 and TRBV6-3 among them, were omitted from analysis.

Use of 60 Vbeta and 13 Jbeta primers characterized the PCR. Repertoires were generated with immunoSEQ multiplex PCR, while TCRdb's copy carries only in-frame clones and drops some. The top ten hold 5% to 7% of the sample, which has about 170,000 clones, nearly 80% seen once. Concerning this clone itself: Its antigen is unidentified.

This CDR3 region has 14 residues. In germline, CDR1 is SGHRS, CDR2 YFSETQ. Trimming cost V 2 bases and J 0 bases, with 8 bases left between them. The gene calls are TRBV5-1 and TRBJ1-2; D is possibly TRBD1 (6 bases). The sequenced sample consisted of PBMCs. The origin of this receptor is a man aged 40-55 years in good health and CMV-seropositive. The CDR3 DNA follows: TGCGCCAGCAGCTTAGGGGGTGCTAACTATGGCTACACCTTC. Protein: CASSLGGANYGYTF. Full variable domain (rest looked up from reference TRBV5-1 and TRBJ1-2): KAGVTQTPRYLIKTRGQQVTLSCSPISGHRSVSWYQQTPGQGLQFLFEYFSETQRNKGNFPGRFSGRQFSNSRSEMNVSTLELGDSALYLCASSLGGANYGYTFGSGTRLTVV.